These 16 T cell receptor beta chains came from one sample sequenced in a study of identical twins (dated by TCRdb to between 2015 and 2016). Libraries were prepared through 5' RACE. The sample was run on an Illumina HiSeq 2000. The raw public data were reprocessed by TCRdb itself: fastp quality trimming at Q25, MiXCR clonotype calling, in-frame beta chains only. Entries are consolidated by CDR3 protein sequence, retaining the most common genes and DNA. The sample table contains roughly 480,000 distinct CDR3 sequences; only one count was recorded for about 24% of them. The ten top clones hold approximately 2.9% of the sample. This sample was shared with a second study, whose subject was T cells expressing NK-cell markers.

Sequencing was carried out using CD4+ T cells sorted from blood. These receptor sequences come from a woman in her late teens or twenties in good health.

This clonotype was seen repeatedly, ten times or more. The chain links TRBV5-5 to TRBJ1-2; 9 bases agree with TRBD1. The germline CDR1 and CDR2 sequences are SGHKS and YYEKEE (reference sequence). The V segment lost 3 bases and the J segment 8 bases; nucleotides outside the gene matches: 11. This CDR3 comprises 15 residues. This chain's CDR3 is CASSSTGGEGFGYTF. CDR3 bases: TGTGCCAGCAGCTCTACAGGGGGCGAAGGCTTCGGCTACACCTTC.

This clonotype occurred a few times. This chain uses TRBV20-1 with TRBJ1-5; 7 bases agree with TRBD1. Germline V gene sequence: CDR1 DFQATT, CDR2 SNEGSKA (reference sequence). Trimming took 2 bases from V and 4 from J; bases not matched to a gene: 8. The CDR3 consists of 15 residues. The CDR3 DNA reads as TGCAGTGCTAGAAGGGGAGGGGGCCTTAATCAGCCCCAGCATTTT. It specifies CSARRGGGLNQPQHF.

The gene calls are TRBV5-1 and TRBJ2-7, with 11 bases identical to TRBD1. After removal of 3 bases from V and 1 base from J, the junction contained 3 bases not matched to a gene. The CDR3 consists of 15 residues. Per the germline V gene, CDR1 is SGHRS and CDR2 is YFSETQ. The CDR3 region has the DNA TGCGCCAGCAGCTCCGGGACAGGGGGGTCCTACGAGCAGTACTTC. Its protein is CASSSGTGGSYEQYF.

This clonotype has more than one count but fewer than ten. CDR3 in DNA: TGTGCCAGCAGAAAGACAAGGAAAAACACTGAAGCTTTCTTT. Translating it yields CASRKTRKNTEAFF. The chain has TRBV12-3 or TRBV12-4 and TRBJ1-1; D gene ambiguous. The CDR3 runs 14 residues. Between the trimmed V and J ends, which lost 6 bases and 2 bases, there was a span of 13 bases.

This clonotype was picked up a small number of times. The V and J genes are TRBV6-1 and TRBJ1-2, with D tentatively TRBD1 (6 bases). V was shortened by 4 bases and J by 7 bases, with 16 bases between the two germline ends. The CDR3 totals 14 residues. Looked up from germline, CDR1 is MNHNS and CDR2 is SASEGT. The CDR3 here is CASSAQGRGRGYTF. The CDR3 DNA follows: TGTGCCAGCAGTGCACAGGGACGGGGTCGTGGCTACACCTTC.

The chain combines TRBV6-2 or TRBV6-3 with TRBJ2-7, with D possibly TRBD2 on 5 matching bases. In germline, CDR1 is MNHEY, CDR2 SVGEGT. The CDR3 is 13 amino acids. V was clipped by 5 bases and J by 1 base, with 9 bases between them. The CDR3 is CASSRAASYEQYF. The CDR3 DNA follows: TGTGCCAGCAGTCGAGCGGCATCCTACGAGCAGTACTTC.

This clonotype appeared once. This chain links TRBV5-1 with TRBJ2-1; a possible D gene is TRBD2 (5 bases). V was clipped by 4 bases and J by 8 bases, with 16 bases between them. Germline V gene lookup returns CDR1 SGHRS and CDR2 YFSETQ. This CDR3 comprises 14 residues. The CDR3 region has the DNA TGCGCCAGCAGCGGCGGGCCCCCGGCCGATGAGCAGTTCTTC. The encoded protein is CASSGGPPADEQFF.

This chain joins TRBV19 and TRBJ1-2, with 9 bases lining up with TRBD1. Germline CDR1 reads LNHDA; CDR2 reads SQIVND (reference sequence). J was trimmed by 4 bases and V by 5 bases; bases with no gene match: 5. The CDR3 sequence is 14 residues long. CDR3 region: CASSSDRGSYGYTF. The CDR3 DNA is TGTGCCAGTAGTTCGGACAGGGGAAGCTATGGCTACACCTTC. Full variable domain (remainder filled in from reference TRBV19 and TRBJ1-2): DGGITQSPKYLFRKEGQNVTLSCEQNLNHDAMYWYRQDPGQGLRLIYYSQIVNDFQKGDIAEGYSVSREKKESFPLTVTSAQKNPTAFYLCASSSDRGSYGYTFGSGTRLTVV.

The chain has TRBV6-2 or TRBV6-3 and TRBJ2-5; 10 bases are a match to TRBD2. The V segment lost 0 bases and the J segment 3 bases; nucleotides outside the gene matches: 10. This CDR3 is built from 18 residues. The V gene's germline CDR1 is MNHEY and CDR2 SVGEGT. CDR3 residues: CASSYSRQASGRKETQYF. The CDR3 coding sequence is TGTGCCAGCAGTTACTCTCGACAAGCTAGCGGGAGAAAAGAGACCCAGTACTTC.

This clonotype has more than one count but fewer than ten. CDR3 bases: TGCAGTTTGATCTTCAGGGGTACGAACACTGAAGCTTTCTTT. It codes for CSLIFRGTNTEAFF. This chain uses TRBV20-1 with TRBJ1-1, with D perhaps TRBD1 (6 bases). The CDR3 is 14 residues long. V lost 8 bases to trimming and J lost 1 base, with 17 bases between them. The germline gives CDR1 DFQATT, CDR2 SNEGSKA (reference sequence).

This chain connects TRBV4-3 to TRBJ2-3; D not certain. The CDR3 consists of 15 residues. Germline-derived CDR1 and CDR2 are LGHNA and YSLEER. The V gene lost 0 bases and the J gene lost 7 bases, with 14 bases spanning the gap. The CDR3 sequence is CASSQELVELYTQYF. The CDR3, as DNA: TGCGCCAGCAGCCAAGAGCTCGTGGAACTTTATACGCAGTATTTT.

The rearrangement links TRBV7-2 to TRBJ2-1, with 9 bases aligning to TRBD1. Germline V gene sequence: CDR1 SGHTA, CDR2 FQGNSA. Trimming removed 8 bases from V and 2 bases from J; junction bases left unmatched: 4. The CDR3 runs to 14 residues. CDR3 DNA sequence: TGTGCCAGCGCCTGGGACAGGGCCTACAATGAGCAGTTCTTC. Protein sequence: CASAWDRAYNEQFF.

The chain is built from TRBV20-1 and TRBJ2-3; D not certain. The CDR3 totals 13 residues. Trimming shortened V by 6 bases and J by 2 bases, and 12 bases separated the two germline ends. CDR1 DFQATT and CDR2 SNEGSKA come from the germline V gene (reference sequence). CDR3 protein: CSALDGVTDTQYF. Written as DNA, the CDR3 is TGCAGTGCCTTGGACGGTGTCACAGATACGCAGTATTTT.

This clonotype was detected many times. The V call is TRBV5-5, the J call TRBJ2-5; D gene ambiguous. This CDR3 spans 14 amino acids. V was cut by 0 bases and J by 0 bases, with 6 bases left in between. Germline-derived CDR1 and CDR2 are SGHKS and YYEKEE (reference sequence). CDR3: CASSLVANQETQYF. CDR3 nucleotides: TGTGCCAGCAGCTTGGTTGCCAACCAAGAGACCCAGTACTTC.

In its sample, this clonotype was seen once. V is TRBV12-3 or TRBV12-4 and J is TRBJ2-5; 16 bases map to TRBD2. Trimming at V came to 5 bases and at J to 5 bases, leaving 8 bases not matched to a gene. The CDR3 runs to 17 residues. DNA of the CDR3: TGTGCCAGCAGTGGGGGACTAGCGGGGGGGATGTGGGAGACCCAGTACTTC. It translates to CASSGGLAGGMWETQYF.

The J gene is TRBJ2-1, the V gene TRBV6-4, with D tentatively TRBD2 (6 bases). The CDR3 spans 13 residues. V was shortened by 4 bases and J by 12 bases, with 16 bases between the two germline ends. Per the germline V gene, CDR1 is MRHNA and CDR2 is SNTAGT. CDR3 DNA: TGTGCCAGCAGTGCGACTAGTCTCAGTCCGCAGTTCTTC. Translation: CASSATSLSPQFF.